Listed here are 28 T cell receptor beta chains from one sample, sequenced in a study of control samples from healthy donors and cancer patients. The table came from immunoSEQ multiplex PCR; TCRdb's copy has only in-frame clones and leaves some out. The repertoire has about 160,000 clones, about 94% of them found once; the top ten carry over 6.5%. The sample taken for sequencing was blood. The receptors shown here come from a woman between 35 and 50 years old in good health.

The chain joins TRBV4-3 to TRBJ2-1, with D possibly being TRBD1 (6 bases). CDR1 and CDR2 from the germline V gene are LGHNA and YSLEER. CDR3 length equals 17 residues. Trimming took off 0 bases at V and 10 bases at J, with 22 bases between the two ends. The CDR3 DNA reads as TGCGCCAGCAGCCAAGAACCCGCCGCCCAACAGGGCCGCGAGCAGTTCTTC. Its protein is CASSQEPAAQQGREQFF.

V gene TRBV5-6 combines with J gene TRBJ2-7, with 10 positions matching TRBD1. CDR3 length: 16 amino acids. Germline CDR1 reads SGHDT; CDR2 reads YYEEEE. Losses at the gene ends were 0 bases for V and 1 base for J; bases not matched to a gene: 4. CDR3 region: CASSLGQGARSYEQYF. The DNA for the CDR3 is TGTGCCAGCAGCTTGGGACAGGGGGCAAGGTCCTACGAGCAGTACTTC.

The rearrangement uses TRBV4-3 and TRBJ2-2; D not resolved. V lost 2 bases and J 1 base, leaving 14 bases between the germline ends. Germline CDR1 reads LGHNA; CDR2 reads YSLEER. The CDR3 spans 17 residues. The CDR3 DNA sequence: TGCGCCAGCAGCCAACCGACCGCGACCAAGAACACCGGGGAGCTGTTTTTT. Its translation is CASSQPTATKNTGELFF.

The chain is built from TRBV5-6 and TRBJ1-5; D is unresolved. The V end was cut by 0 bases, the J end by 6 bases, with 4 bases between. Germline-derived CDR1 and CDR2 are SGHDT and YYEEEE. This CDR3 has 12 amino acids. The CDR3 DNA reads as TGTGCCAGCAGCTTGGGGAGTCAGCCCCAGCATTTT. This translates into CASSLGSQPQHF.

The chain joins TRBV29-1 to TRBJ2-3; D may be TRBD2 (6 bases). In germline, CDR1 is SQVTM, CDR2 ANQGSEA. The CDR3 is 14 residues long. Between the trimmed V and J ends, which lost 6 bases and 10 bases, there was a span of 23 bases. CDR3 region: CSVRIRESVGSQYF. DNA for the CDR3: TGCAGCGTCCGGATCCGGGAGAGCGTCGGTTCGCAGTATTTT.

This CDR3 is CASTLGRANYGYTF. For the CDR3, the DNA is TGTGCCAGCACCCTAGGGAGGGCTAACTATGGCTACACCTTC. V is TRBV11-2 and J is TRBJ1-2, with D unclear. The V end lost 7 bases, the J end lost 0 bases, and 12 bases lay between the germline ends. This CDR3 is 14 amino acids long. Germline CDR1 SGHAT, CDR2 FQNNGV.

V usage is TRBV20-1 and J usage is TRBJ2-3; 11 nucleotides match TRBD2. V shed 3 bases and J 2 bases; nucleotides not matched to a gene: 4. The germline V gene has CDR1 DFQATT and CDR2 SNEGSKA (reference sequence). The CDR3 is 15 residues long. As DNA, the CDR3 is TGCAGTGCTAGTTTGACTAGCGGGAACACAGATACGCAGTATTTT. The encoded protein is CSASLTSGNTDTQYF.

V is TRBV6-6 and J is TRBJ2-5, with D tentatively TRBD1 (5 bases). V was trimmed by 6 bases and J by 5 bases, leaving 19 bases between them. The CDR3 is made up of 15 amino acids. Per germline, CDR1 MNHNY and CDR2 SVGAGI (reference sequence). DNA for the CDR3: TGTGCCAGCAGATCCCCAGGGCTCCTCAGGGAGACCCAGTACTTC. Amino acid sequence: CASRSPGLLRETQYF.

This chain links TRBV4-2 with TRBJ1-5, with D possibly TRBD1 on 6 matching bases. This CDR3 is 17 amino acids long. In germline, CDR1 is LGHNA, CDR2 YNFKEQ. Trimming cost V 0 bases and J 1 base, with 13 bases left between them. The CDR3 here is CASSQDPGGQSNQPQHF. CDR3 DNA sequence: TGTGCCAGCAGCCAAGATCCGGGGGGACAAAGCAATCAGCCCCAGCATTTT.

The genes are TRBV6-4 and TRBJ1-5, with D maybe TRBD1 (5 bases). Germline CDR1 MRHNA, CDR2 SNTAGT. The CDR3 has 14 residues. V was cut by 3 bases and J by 6 bases, with 12 bases left in between. CDR3 amino acids: CASSETGGGQPQHF. CDR3 in DNA: TGTGCCAGCAGTGAAACTGGGGGGGGTCAGCCCCAGCATTTT.

The J gene is TRBJ2-7, the V gene TRBV5-4, with unresolved D. V shed 1 base and J shed 2 bases, with 7 bases lying between them. The CDR3 sequence is 13 residues long. Germline V gene lookup returns CDR1 SGHNT and CDR2 YYREEE (reference sequence). This CDR3 is CASSLYAAYEQYF. CDR3 sequence (DNA): TGTGCCAGCAGCTTGTACGCCGCCTACGAGCAGTACTTC.

The chain combines TRBV7-9 with TRBJ1-1; D ambiguous. Germline V CDR1 and CDR2: SEHNR, FQNEAQ (reference sequence). CDR3 length: 13 amino acids. V was shortened by 0 bases and J by 4 bases, with 6 bases between the two germline ends. CDR3 sequence: CASSLARTTEAFF. CDR3 nucleotides: TGTGCCAGCAGCTTAGCGCGGACCACTGAAGCTTTCTTT. The whole variable domain, filled in from reference TRBV7-9 and TRBJ1-1, reads DTGVSQNPRHKITKRGQNVTFRCDPISEHNRLYWYRQTLGQGPEFLTYFQNEAQLEKSRLLSDRFSAERPKGSFSTLEIQRTEQGDSAMYLCASSLARTTEAFFGQGTRLTVV.

The chain has TRBV6-5 and TRBJ2-3; a possible D gene is TRBD2 (6 bases). Trimming removed 7 bases from V and 0 bases from J, with 11 bases in between. CDR1 and CDR2 from the germline V gene are MNHEY and SVGAGI. This CDR3 spans 14 amino acids. CDR3 nucleotide sequence: TGTGCCAGCATCGCAGGGACTAGCACAGATACGCAGTATTTT. Translated: CASIAGTSTDTQYF.

The J gene is TRBJ2-5, the V gene TRBV5-1, with 9 bases aligning to TRBD1. V lost 3 bases to trimming and J lost 2 bases; unmatched junction nucleotides: 2. The CDR3 totals 14 residues. Germline CDR1 reads SGHRS; CDR2 reads YFSETQ. In DNA form, the CDR3 reads TGCGCCAGCAGCTGGGGACAGGGACAAGAGACCCAGTACTTC. Translation: CASSWGQGQETQYF.

The chain employs TRBV9 and TRBJ1-4; 7 bases fit TRBD1. The CDR3 covers 15 residues. The J segment lost 8 bases and the V segment lost 4 bases, leaving 11 bases of the junction unmatched. Germline assignment: CDR1 SGDLS and CDR2 YYNGEE. The CDR3 DNA reads TGTGCCAGCAGCCCAGGGGGGGGCATGGCAGAAAAACTGTTTTTT. Its translation is CASSPGGGMAEKLFF.

The chain joins TRBV2 to TRBJ1-4; perhaps TRBD1 as D (5 bases). V shed 7 bases and J shed 5 bases, with 11 bases lying between them. Germline V CDR1 and CDR2: SNHLY, FYNNEI. This CDR3 contains 13 residues. The DNA for the CDR3 is TGTGCCAGCAAACCAGCAGGGAATGAAAAACTGTTTTTT. Protein sequence: CASKPAGNEKLFF.

V usage is TRBV3-1 (or the pseudogene TRBV3-2) and J usage is TRBJ2-1; no reliable D call. CDR1 is LGHDT, CDR2 YNNKEL, per germline (reference sequence). The CDR3 contains 15 residues. The V end lost 4 bases, the J end lost 10 bases, and 20 bases lay between the germline ends. CDR3 nucleotides: TGTGCCAGCAGCCCGACGGCGCAGGCCCTACAAGAGCAGTTCTTC. Protein product: CASSPTAQALQEQFF.

This rearrangement joins TRBV21-1 to TRBJ2-1; TRBD2, the D gene given by the table, was not confirmed from the DNA. TRBV21-1 is flagged as a pseudogene. The CDR3 has 18 residues. The CDR3 reads CASSKAGAGGRGRDEQFF. CDR3 DNA sequence: TGTGCCAGCAGCAAAGCCGGAGCGGGAGGGAGAGGAAGGGATGAGCAGTTCTTC.

The chain employs TRBV5-1 and TRBJ1-3, with D uncertain. The CDR3 spans 17 residues. CDR1 SGHRS and CDR2 YFSETQ come from the germline V gene. Trimming shortened V by 4 bases and J by 1 base, and 18 bases separated the two germline ends. CDR3 sequence: CASSPDGREFSGNTIYF. The DNA of the CDR3 is TGCGCCAGCAGCCCGGACGGCAGAGAATTTTCTGGAAACACCATATATTTT.

V usage is TRBV19 and J usage is TRBJ1-6; D is possibly TRBD1 (5 bases). CDR1 LNHDA and CDR2 SQIVND come from the germline V gene (reference sequence). The V and J ends lost 9 bases and 0 bases respectively, with 15 bases between them. CDR3 size: 16 residues. CDR3 residues: CASVDTGSSYNSPLHF. The CDR3 region has the DNA TGTGCCAGCGTCGACACAGGCAGCTCCTATAATTCACCCCTCCACTTT.

This chain uses TRBV27 with TRBJ1-1; perhaps TRBD1 as D (5 bases). CDR1 is MNHEY, CDR2 SMNVEV, per germline (reference sequence). Trimming stripped 8 bases from V and 0 bases from J, with 16 bases between. The length of the CDR3 is 15 residues. The CDR3 DNA reads TGTGCCAGCCTGGGACGGGGATACCTGAACACTGAAGCTTTCTTT. As protein: CASLGRGYLNTEAFF.

The V gene is TRBV30, the J gene TRBJ1-1, with 7 nucleotides matching TRBD1. Germline CDR1 and CDR2: GTSNPN and SVGIG (reference sequence). Germline trimming cut 2 bases from V and 4 bases from J; bases unmatched to any gene: 10. The CDR3 has 15 amino acids. The CDR3: CAWSLGRGFATEAFF. CDR3 sequence (DNA): TGTGCCTGGAGTCTCGGCAGGGGGTTTGCCACTGAAGCTTTCTTT.

The chain is built from TRBV19 and TRBJ2-5; D is possibly TRBD1 or TRBD2 (5 bases each). Germline V gene sequence: CDR1 LNHDA, CDR2 SQIVND (reference sequence). Trimming stripped 3 bases from V and 3 bases from J, with 8 bases between. This CDR3 is 13 amino acids long. CDR3 in DNA: TGTGCCAGTAGTATTCTGGGGGAAGAGACCCAGTACTTC. Protein: CASSILGEETQYF.

The chain combines TRBV6-2 or TRBV6-3 with TRBJ1-1, with a tentative D call TRBD1 (6 bases). V lost 2 bases and J 1 base, leaving 14 bases between the germline ends. The CDR3 has 16 amino acids. CDR1 and CDR2 (germline): MNHEY, SVGEGT. DNA for the CDR3: TGTGCCAGCAGTTACCGCAGGGGAGTATCGAACACTGAAGCTTTCTTT. It encodes CASSYRRGVSNTEAFF.

The rearrangement links TRBV4-3 to TRBJ2-7; TRBD2 might be the D (7 bases). The CDR3 runs to 15 residues. CDR1 is LGHNA and CDR2 is YSLEER in the germline V gene. Trimming took 2 bases from V and 3 from J, leaving 14 bases between them. The CDR3 region is CASSQRRGPHYEQYF. The CDR3 DNA reads TGCGCCAGCAGCCAAAGGCGGGGGCCACACTACGAGCAGTACTTC.

The CDR3 nucleotides are TGTGCCAGCAGTTACGGTCTCAATTCCTACGAGCAGTACTTC. Its protein product is CASSYGLNSYEQYF. The chain has TRBV6-5 and TRBJ2-7; the D is unclear. Germline CDR1 and CDR2: MNHEY and SVGAGI. The CDR3 loop spans 14 amino acids. V lost 2 bases, J lost 1 base, and 9 bases lay in between.

This rearrangement joins TRBV5-6 to TRBJ2-6; D is unclear. CDR3 size: 18 residues. Germline CDR1 and CDR2: SGHDT and YYEEEE. The V gene lost 2 bases and the J gene lost 0 bases, with 15 bases spanning the gap. CDR3 DNA sequence: TGTGCCAGCAGCTTTCAAGGGCTTAGAGTCTCTGGGGCCAACGTCCTGACTTTC. Its protein product is CASSFQGLRVSGANVLTF.

This clone was observed a single time. The chain employs TRBV7-8 and TRBJ1-2, with 9 bases fitting TRBD1. The V and J ends lost 2 bases and 5 bases, in that order; junction bases with no gene match: 3. The germline V gene encodes CDR1 SGHVS and CDR2 FQNEAQ. This CDR3 spans 14 amino acids. The CDR3 bases are TGTGCCAGCAGCTTACTCGGGACAGGGTATGGCTACACCTTC. Amino acid sequence: CASSLLGTGYGYTF.